This T cell receptor beta chain was sequenced for a study of long-term antiretroviral therapy in people with HIV. Overall study results and limits: Those clones which expanded before ART made up the dominant part of the repertoire at all time points. Blood obtained between about 2004 and 2017 may reflect older ART regimens. HIV repertoires spanned tighter CDR3 length ranges than controls did.

A word on this clone: Its antigen is undetermined.

The germline CDR1 and CDR2 sequences are WSHSY and SAAADI. V dropped 10 bases and J dropped 2 bases, with 23 bases sitting between them. This CDR3 spans 16 amino acids. Sequencing used immunoSEQ v3.0 at survey level. What sequencing targeted per sample was about 35,000-55,000 T-cell genomes. Produced via immunoSEQ multiplex PCR; TCRdb's table is partial and in-frame only. The sample contains roughly 30,000 clones, approximately 87% of which appear only once. The chain has TRBV10-2 and TRBJ1-2; perhaps TRBD1 as D (5 bases). The TCR was taken from a man between 35 and 55 years old with HIV. The sample consisted of unsorted PBMCs, taken 4.8 to 5 years after starting antiretroviral therapy. The CDR3, as DNA: TGCGCCACGGGGGAGTTGACGGGCGCGTCGAACTATGGCTACACCTTC. Its translation is CATGELTGASNYGYTF.